The 4 T cell receptor beta chains listed next were all sequenced from one sample in a study of blood T cell repertoires in COVID-19. This table comes from immunoSEQ multiplex PCR, and its TCRdb copy is limited to in-frame clones, with some not included. The sample includes roughly 300,000 clones, approximately 80% of them seen just once. Material: peripheral blood. The receptors stem from a woman aged 60 to 75 with active or convalescent COVID-19.

The chain is built from TRBV13 and TRBJ2-7; 14 nucleotides match TRBD2. Germline CDR1 and CDR2: PRHDT and FYEKMQ (reference sequence). J lost 1 base, V lost 5 bases, and 7 bases had no gene match. The CDR3 is 17 amino acids. CDR3 nucleotide sequence: TGTGCCAGCAGCGAAGGACTAGCGGGGGGCGAGTCCTACGAGCAGTACTTC. This codes for CASSEGLAGGESYEQYF. The variable domain in full, completed from reference TRBV13 and TRBJ2-7, reads AAGVIQSPRHLIKEKRETATLKCYPIPRHDTVYWYQQGPGQDPQFLISFYEKMQSDKGSIPDRFSAQQFSDYHSELNMSSLELGDSALYFCASSEGLAGGESYEQYFGPGTRLTVT.

The V gene is TRBV1, the J gene TRBJ2-5; the D call in the table, TRBD1, was not verified against the DNA. TRBV1 represents a pseudogene. This CDR3 is built from 18 residues. CDR3 in DNA: TGCACCAGCAGCGCCGGGACAGGGGTTGGCCAATCTCAAGAGACCCAGTACTTC. Protein: CTSSAGTGVGQSQETQYF.

V is TRBV28 and J is TRBJ1-2; D may be TRBD1 (6 bases). Germline lookup yields CDR1 MDHEN and CDR2 SYDVKM. CDR3 length equals 14 residues. Trimming left V 3 bases short and J 7 bases short, with 15 bases between. As DNA, the CDR3 is TGTGCCAGCAGTTTTCAAGGGACAAACCGTGGCTACACCTTC. It translates to CASSFQGTNRGYTF.

The chain links TRBV5-1 to TRBJ2-1, with 8 bases identical to TRBD2. The CDR3 runs to 15 residues. Trimming removed 2 bases from V and 0 bases from J; junction bases left unmatched: 1. The germline gives CDR1 SGHRS, CDR2 YFSETQ. For the CDR3, the DNA is TGCGCCAGCAGCTTAAGCGGGGGCTCCTACAATGAGCAGTTCTTC. Residues: CASSLSGGSYNEQFF.